The TCR beta chain described here comes from a study of cytomegalovirus exposure and HLA in healthy donors (dated by TCRdb to the late 2010s). Broadly, across the study: According to a later analysis, the 120 or so validation repertoires were produced on the same platform as the approximately 600 repertoires of the first cohort. Besides the first cohort of approximately 670 subjects, a separate validation cohort made up of about 120 different subjects was used. The study aimed to test whether cataloging public T cell receptors could reveal signatures of past pathogen exposure. To predict cytomegalovirus infection status, the study brought together high-throughput TCR immunosequencing, statistical association of individual TCRs with disease status, and machine learning. What the research found in general, with its limitations: It was suggested by the authors that the approach could potentially be generalized to other disease states and immunological phenotypes. In a later analysis, TCRs clustered in the first cohort were found to also tend to co-occur in the 110 or so validation repertoires, with roughly 93% of cluster scores above 0. All 130 or so repertoires were used to score co-occurrence in the validation cohort in a later analysis, because that analysis had no HLA typing for the cohort. While some public TCRs were present in many individuals, most TCR sequences turned up only very rarely across donors. The study gave a list of 150 to 200 TCR beta chains associated with cytomegalovirus. In both the original and validation cohorts, the classifier was reported to diagnose cytomegalovirus status with high specificity and sensitivity. A few of the identified cytomegalovirus-associated TCR beta chains were confirmed in vitro to be specific for cytomegalovirus antigens.

Sequences LNHDA (CDR1) and SQIVND (CDR2) are obtained from the germline V gene (reference sequence). The junction shows trimming of 9 bases on V and 5 bases on J, and the gene matches do not reach 11 bases of it. The CDR3 runs 15 amino acids, cysteine and phenylalanine included. Just the 45-base CDR3 DNA is kept, in frame starting at base 1. Regarding this clone: The specificity of this receptor is unknown. Base qualities are not at hand, and no much larger clone is one base apart.

Donors formed part of the validation cohort, which comprised about 130 subjects and was distinct from the first cohort of under 850 subjects. Preparation of the library involved the immunoSEQ multiplex PCR assay. The authors' pipeline ran thus. A statistical classification framework was built to diagnose cytomegalovirus status from the catalog of TCR beta chain sequences. Sourced from immuneACCESS, this table was stored by TCRdb with only in-frame sequences that have V and J called. A share of the clones is absent; for the studies checked, an unresolved V gene accounts for under half, and the remainder has no known explanation. V and J calls and clone size come straight from that table; D and trimming were deduced from the DNA. Recorded for this sample are tens of thousands of clones; approximately 91% of them occurred a single time. 2.1% of the sample comes from the top ten.

This sequence was found in a man aged 25-45 years in good health and CMV-seronegative. Sequencing was performed on PBMCs. Here the chain combines TRBV19 and TRBJ2-2, with 8 junctional bases fitting TRBD1. The CDR3 reads as follows: CASTPPGQDTGELFF. The DNA sequence reads TGTGCCAGCACTCCTCCGGGACAGGATACCGGGGAGCTGTTTTTT.